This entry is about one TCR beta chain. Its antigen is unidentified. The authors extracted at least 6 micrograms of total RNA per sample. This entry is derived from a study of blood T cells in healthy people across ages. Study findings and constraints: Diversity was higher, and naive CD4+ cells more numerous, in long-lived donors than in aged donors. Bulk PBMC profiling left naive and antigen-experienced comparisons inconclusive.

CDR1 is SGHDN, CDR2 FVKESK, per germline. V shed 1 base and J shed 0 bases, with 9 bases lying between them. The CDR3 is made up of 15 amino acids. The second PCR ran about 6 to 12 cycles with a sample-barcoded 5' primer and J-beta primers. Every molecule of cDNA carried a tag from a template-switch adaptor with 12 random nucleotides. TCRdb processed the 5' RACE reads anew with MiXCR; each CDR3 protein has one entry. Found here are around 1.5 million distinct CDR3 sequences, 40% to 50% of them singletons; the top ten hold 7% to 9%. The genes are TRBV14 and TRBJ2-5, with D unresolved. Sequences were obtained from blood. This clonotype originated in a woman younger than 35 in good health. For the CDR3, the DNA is TGTGCCAGCAGCCAAGGGGCGACTCACCAAGAGACCCAGTACTTC. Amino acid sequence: CASSQGATHQETQYF.